This T cell receptor (beta chain) came from a study of blood T cell repertoires in COVID-19. Sequenced by immunoSEQ multiplex PCR; TCRdb stores in-frame clones only, minus some. The sample carries about 480,000 clones, roughly 87% recorded once. The CDR3 length is 16 residues. Germline trimming cut 5 bases from V and 1 base from J; bases unmatched to any gene: 6. CDR1 is PRHDT and CDR2 is FYEKMQ in the germline V gene (reference sequence). The source of this sequence is a man aged 18 to 29 with COVID-19, enrolled during active disease. Specimen: peripheral blood. The chain uses TRBV13 and TRBJ2-1, with 9 bases matching TRBD2. The CDR3 reads CASSQDLAGSYNEQFF. In nucleotides, the CDR3 is TGTGCCAGCAGCCAGGATCTAGCGGGGTCCTACAATGAGCAGTTCTTC. The full variable domain, its missing parts supplied by reference TRBV13 and TRBJ2-1, is AAGVIQSPRHLIKEKRETATLKCYPIPRHDTVYWYQQGPGQDPQFLISFYEKMQSDKGSIPDRFSAQQFSDYHSELNMSSLELGDSALYFCASSQDLAGSYNEQFFGPGTRLTVL.